The 9 T cell receptor beta chains below come from one sample, sequenced in a study of T cells in Graves' hyperthyroidism and ophthalmopathy. TCR beta CDR3 regions were amplified from RNA. Researchers ran a first-round RT-PCR on the TCR CDR3 using the HTBI primer set. One entry per CDR3 protein, called by TCRdb with MiXCR from the multiplex PCR reads. The repertoire holds over 400,000 distinct CDR3 sequences, about 22% seen once, with about half in the top ten. The specimen was blood. These receptor sequences come from an older woman with Graves' ophthalmopathy.

This clonotype has only a few counts. The chain employs TRBV4-2 and TRBJ2-5; D gene ambiguous. The germline V gene has CDR1 LGHNA and CDR2 YNFKEQ. This CDR3 region has 16 residues. V was trimmed by 6 bases and J by 2 bases, leaving 19 bases between them. For the CDR3, the DNA is TGTGCCAGCAGTACCGGTTCAGTCACTGGGCAAGAGACCCAGTACTTC. This translates into CASSTGSVTGQETQYF.

V gene TRBV7-9 combines with J gene TRBJ2-7, with TRBD2 matching over 11 bases. This CDR3 has 17 residues. With V trimmed by 5 bases and J by 0 bases, 9 bases remained unmatched. From germline, CDR1 is SEHNR and CDR2 FQNEAQ (reference sequence). The CDR3 sequence: CASSILAGGDSSYEQYF. The CDR3 bases are TGTGCCAGCAGCATCCTAGCGGGAGGTGACAGCTCCTACGAGCAGTACTTC.

The rearrangement uses TRBV29-1 and TRBJ1-2, with 11 bases that match TRBD1. V lost 7 bases, J lost 4 bases, and 14 bases stayed unmatched. The CDR3 has 16 amino acids. Germline V gene data show CDR1 as SQVTM and CDR2 as ANQGSEA. The CDR3 spells CSGGELWDRGSYGYTF. The DNA of the CDR3 is TGCAGCGGGGGGGAACTTTGGGACAGGGGGTCCTATGGCTACACCTTC.

V is TRBV29-1 and J is TRBJ2-5; 11 bases are shared with TRBD1. Trimming cost V 5 bases and J 5 bases; bases outside gene matches: 7. Germline V gives CDR1 SQVTM, CDR2 ANQGSEA. The CDR3 extends over 14 amino acids. The CDR3 DNA is TGCAGCGTTCCCGGGACAGGGGGGCTGGAGACCCAGTACTTC. It translates to CSVPGTGGLETQYF. Filled out from reference TRBV29-1 and TRBJ2-5, the complete variable domain reads SAVISQKPSRDICQRGTSLTIQCQVDSQVTMMFWYRQQPGQSLTLIATANQGSEATYESGFVIDKFPISRPNLTFSTLTVSNMSPEDSSIYLCSVPGTGGLETQYFGPGTRLLVL.

There are many counts of this clonotype. This rearrangement joins TRBV12-3 or TRBV12-4 to TRBJ2-7; maybe TRBD1 (6 bases). CDR3 length: 15 residues. The ends were cut back, 2 bases at V and 3 bases at J, with 14 bases in the middle. CDR3 bases: TGTGCCAGCAGTTTATACGGGACACCCAGCTACGAGCAGTACTTC. Protein: CASSLYGTPSYEQYF.

The V call is TRBV5-5, the J call TRBJ1-2; 7 bases map to TRBD1. V lost 3 bases, J lost 4 bases, and 12 bases stayed unmatched. Germline V gene sequence: CDR1 SGHKS, CDR2 YYEKEE (reference sequence). The CDR3 spans 16 residues. The CDR3 loop reads CASSSDPGQQIYGYTF. The CDR3 coding sequence is TGTGCCAGCAGCTCAGATCCGGGACAGCAAATCTATGGCTACACCTTC.

The V call is TRBV4-3, the J call TRBJ1-1, with 7 bases aligning to TRBD1. CDR3 length equals 15 residues. The germline gives CDR1 LGHNA, CDR2 YSLEER. Trimming cost V 2 bases and J 8 bases; bases outside gene matches: 11. Here the CDR3 reads CASSQTGQVTGEAFF. The CDR3 nucleotides are TGCGCCAGCAGCCAAACTGGACAGGTCACGGGGGAAGCTTTCTTT.

This clonotype was recorded a few times. The chain uses TRBV5-1 and TRBJ1-1; maybe TRBD1 (6 bases). CDR3 length: 15 residues. The germline CDR1 and CDR2 sequences are SGHRS and YFSETQ. Deletions cut 4 bases from V and 5 bases from J, with 18 bases between. CDR3 sequence reads: CASSGPLGAVTEAFF. As DNA, the CDR3 is TGCGCCAGCAGCGGGCCCCTGGGGGCGGTGACTGAAGCTTTCTTT. The variable domain in full, completed from reference TRBV5-1 and TRBJ1-1, reads KAGVTQTPRYLIKTRGQQVTLSCSPISGHRSVSWYQQTPGQGLQFLFEYFSETQRNKGNFPGRFSGRQFSNSRSEMNVSTLELGDSALYLCASSGPLGAVTEAFFGQGTRLTVV.

J is TRBJ2-3 and V is TRBV3-1; 15 bases line up with TRBD2. V gave up 3 bases and J gave up 6 bases; unmatched junction bases: 10. Germline lookup yields CDR1 LGHDT and CDR2 YNNKEL (reference sequence). This CDR3 has 18 residues. The CDR3 reads CASSHGLGLAGGPDTQYF. The DNA of the CDR3 is TGTGCCAGCAGCCATGGGTTGGGACTAGCGGGAGGCCCGGATACGCAGTATTTT.